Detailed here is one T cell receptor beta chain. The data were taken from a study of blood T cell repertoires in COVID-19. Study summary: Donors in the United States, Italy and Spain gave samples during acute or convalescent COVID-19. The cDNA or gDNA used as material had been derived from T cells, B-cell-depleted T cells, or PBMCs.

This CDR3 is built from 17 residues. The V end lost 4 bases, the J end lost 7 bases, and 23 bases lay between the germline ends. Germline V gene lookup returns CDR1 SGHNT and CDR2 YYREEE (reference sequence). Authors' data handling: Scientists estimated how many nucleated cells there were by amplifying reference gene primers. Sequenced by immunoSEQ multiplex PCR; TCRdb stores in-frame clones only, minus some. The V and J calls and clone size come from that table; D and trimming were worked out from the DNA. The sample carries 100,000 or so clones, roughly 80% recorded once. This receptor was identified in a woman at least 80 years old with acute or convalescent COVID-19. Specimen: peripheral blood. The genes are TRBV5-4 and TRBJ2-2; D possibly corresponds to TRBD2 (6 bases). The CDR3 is CASSPGSSAPGGGELFF. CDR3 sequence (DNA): TGTGCCAGCAGCCCTGGGTCTAGCGCCCCTGGGGGCGGGGAGCTGTTTTTT. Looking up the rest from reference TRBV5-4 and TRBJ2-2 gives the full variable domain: ETGVTQSPTHLIKTRGQQVTLRCSSQSGHNTVSWYQQALGQGPQFIFQYYREEENGRGNFPPRFSGLQFPNYSSELNVNALELDDSALYLCASSPGSSAPGGGELFFGEGSRLTVL.